This passage covers 27 T cell receptor beta chains from one sample sequenced in a study of lymphopenia after photon versus proton radiotherapy. Repertoires were generated with immunoSEQ multiplex PCR, while TCRdb's copy carries only in-frame clones and drops some. Of under 20,000 clones listed, roughly nine tenths are singletons. The sequencing here drew on peripheral blood, taken from a patient treated with photon-based radiotherapy. These receptors were taken from a woman aged 40 to 50 with cholangiocarcinoma.

This chain links TRBV7-9 with TRBJ2-6; no clear D. Trimming took off 5 bases at V and 2 bases at J, with 7 bases between the two ends. This CDR3 spans 14 amino acids. CDR1 and CDR2 (germline): SEHNR, FQNEAQ (reference sequence). The CDR3 DNA follows: TGTGCCAGCAGCAGCCAGACTGGGGCCAACGTCCTGACTTTC. Encoded protein: CASSSQTGANVLTF. The variable domain in full, completed from reference TRBV7-9 and TRBJ2-6, reads DTGVSQNPRHKITKRGQNVTFRCDPISEHNRLYWYRQTLGQGPEFLTYFQNEAQLEKSRLLSDRFSAERPKGSFSTLEIQRTEQGDSAMYLCASSSQTGANVLTFGAGSRLTVL.

The chain couples TRBV7-3 to TRBJ2-7, with a tentative D call TRBD2 (6 bases). The germline V and J ends were trimmed by 5 bases and 5 bases, with 16 bases remaining between them. The CDR3 runs to 14 residues. Germline CDR1 is SGHTA and CDR2 is FQGTGA. CDR3 coding DNA: TGTGCCAGCAGCACCTTTAACCCGGGAGACGAGCAGTACTTC. This encodes CASSTFNPGDEQYF.

V usage is TRBV7-3 and J usage is TRBJ2-1; TRBD2 matches 7 bases. V shed 5 bases, J shed 0 bases, and the junction held 4 bases outside the gene matches. This CDR3 spans 15 amino acids. Germline values: CDR1 SGHTA, CDR2 FQGTGA. The CDR3 spells CASSASSGSYNEQFF. Here the CDR3 DNA reads TGTGCCAGCAGCGCGTCTAGCGGCTCCTACAATGAGCAGTTCTTC.

The table lists this clone with a few counts. The CDR3 nucleotides are TGTGCCAGCAGTTTACGCGGGAGAGAGACCCAGTACTTC. This codes for CASSLRGRETQYF. The chain combines TRBV27 with TRBJ2-5; 7 bases fit TRBD2. CDR3 length: 13 amino acids. Germline assignment: CDR1 MNHEY and CDR2 SMNVEV (reference sequence). V was clipped by 2 bases and J by 4 bases; unmatched bases: 1.

This rearrangement joins TRBV5-5 to TRBJ2-7; 7 bases line up with TRBD1. This CDR3 comprises 12 residues. Germline V gene lookup returns CDR1 SGHKS and CDR2 YYEKEE (reference sequence). V gave up 3 bases and J gave up 6 bases; unmatched junction bases: 3. The CDR3 DNA reads as TGTGCCAGCAGCTCGACAGGGTTCGAGCAGTACTTC. Its protein is CASSSTGFEQYF.

This chain joins TRBV25-1 and TRBJ2-4; tentatively, D is TRBD2 (7 bases). The V end was cut by 6 bases, the J end by 1 base, with 19 bases between. Germline values: CDR1 MGHDK, CDR2 SYGVNS. CDR3 length equals 17 residues. DNA of the CDR3: TGTGCCAGCAGCGACACCCGGGGGGCCCAGGCCAAAAACATTCAGTACTTC. This sequence encodes CASSDTRGAQAKNIQYF.

The chain carries TRBV19 and TRBJ1-1; TRBD1 agrees at 7 bases. The V and J ends lost 7 bases and 4 bases, in that order; junction bases with no gene match: 9. The CDR3 loop spans 14 amino acids. The germline CDR1 and CDR2 sequences are LNHDA and SQIVND (reference sequence). In DNA, the CDR3 is TGTGCCAGTACCTTGACAGGGTGGGTCACTGAAGCTTTCTTT. Residues: CASTLTGWVTEAFF.

This chain joins TRBV5-6 and TRBJ1-2; 9 bases line up with TRBD1. The CDR3 is 16 amino acids. Germline V gives CDR1 SGHDT, CDR2 YYEEEE. V trimming: 4 bases; J trimming: 1 base; junction bases outside the gene matches: 8. DNA of the CDR3: TGTGCCAGCAGCGGCTCGGACAGGGGTGGTAACTATGGCTACACCTTC. Residues: CASSGSDRGGNYGYTF.

The J gene is TRBJ2-3, the V gene TRBV5-4; no definite D call. This CDR3 contains 12 residues. Per germline, CDR1 SGHNT and CDR2 YYREEE (reference sequence). Trimming left V 9 bases short and J 2 bases short, with 10 bases between. This chain's CDR3 is CAIFSDTDTQYF. The CDR3 DNA is TGTGCCATCTTTTCAGACACAGATACGCAGTATTTT.

In this sample, this clone turned up once. This chain connects TRBV7-6 to TRBJ1-1, with D unresolved. Trimming removed 5 bases at V and 3 bases at J, with 10 bases between. The CDR3 length is 13 residues. Germline loops: CDR1 SGHVS, CDR2 FNYEAQ. The CDR3, as DNA: TGTGCCAGCAGCGTGCGAGTAGACACTGAAGCTTTCTTT. Translated: CASSVRVDTEAFF.

J is TRBJ2-3 and V is TRBV7-9; 8 bases are a match to TRBD1. Germline V gives CDR1 SEHNR, CDR2 FQNEAQ (reference sequence). This CDR3 has 16 residues. Germline trimming cut 5 bases from V and 6 bases from J; bases unmatched to any gene: 13. The CDR3 DNA sequence: TGTGCCAGCAGCCGCCCAGGGGGCGGATTACCGGATACGCAGTATTTT. This codes for CASSRPGGGLPDTQYF.

This clone appeared once. This chain connects TRBV9 to TRBJ1-3; no clear D. The CDR3 is made up of 15 amino acids. V dropped 3 bases and J dropped 0 bases, with 10 bases sitting between them. The germline CDR1 and CDR2 sequences are SGDLS and YYNGEE. The CDR3 DNA sequence: TGTGCCAGCAGCGCACAGCACACCTCTGGAAACACCATATATTTT. It translates to CASSAQHTSGNTIYF.

This sequence joins TRBV6-1 and TRBJ2-7; no definite D call. Germline V CDR1 and CDR2: MNHNS, SASEGT. The CDR3 consists of 12 residues. V was cut by 6 bases and J by 5 bases, with 11 bases left in between. The CDR3 spells CASRVLSNEQYF. CDR3 nucleotide sequence: TGTGCCAGCAGGGTACTGAGCAACGAGCAGTACTTC.

The V gene is TRBV28, the J gene TRBJ1-5; D is perhaps TRBD1 (5 bases). The CDR3 is 13 residues long. Trimming removed 6 bases from V and 5 bases from J, with 11 bases in between. The germline CDR1 and CDR2 sequences are MDHEN and SYDVKM. Written as DNA, the CDR3 is TGTGCCAGCAGGGGGCAGGGCGATCAGCCCCAGCATTTT. As protein: CASRGQGDQPQHF.

This clone is a singleton in its sample. This chain connects TRBV5-6 to TRBJ1-1; 9 nucleotides agree with TRBD1. Unmatched junction bases numbered 10, after V lost 5 bases and J lost 5 bases. CDR1 and CDR2 from the germline V gene are SGHDT and YYEEEE. This CDR3 is built from 15 residues. CDR3 sequence: CASSLGTGWGTEAFF. The CDR3 bases are TGTGCCAGCAGTTTAGGGACAGGGTGGGGTACTGAAGCTTTCTTT.

The V gene is TRBV4-3, the J gene TRBJ2-3, with 10 bases that match TRBD1. CDR3 size: 15 residues. The junction had 9 bases not matched to a gene; V was cut back by 4 bases and J by 8 bases. Germline loops: CDR1 LGHNA, CDR2 YSLEER. The CDR3 reads CASSRGTGASGTQYF. In DNA form, the CDR3 reads TGCGCCAGCAGCCGCGGGACAGGGGCATCAGGTACGCAGTATTTT.

V is TRBV19 and J is TRBJ2-1; 10 positions match TRBD2. J was trimmed by 8 bases and V by 8 bases; bases with no gene match: 9. The CDR3 covers 14 residues. Germline CDR1 and CDR2: LNHDA and SQIVND (reference sequence). In nucleotides, the CDR3 is TGTGCCAGTGGAACTAGCGGGGTCTTTGATGAGCAGTTCTTC. Encoded protein: CASGTSGVFDEQFF.

The DNA of the CDR3 is TGTGCCAGTAGTCTCGGGACTAGCGGGGGCTACTACGAGCAGTACTTC. Protein product: CASSLGTSGGYYEQYF. This sequence joins TRBV19 and TRBJ2-7; 14 bases line up with TRBD2. The CDR3 has 16 amino acids. Germline V gene lookup returns CDR1 LNHDA and CDR2 SQIVND (reference sequence). V shed 5 bases and J 3 bases; nucleotides not matched to a gene: 6. The full variable domain, rest sourced from reference TRBV19 and TRBJ2-7, is DGGITQSPKYLFRKEGQNVTLSCEQNLNHDAMYWYRQDPGQGLRLIYYSQIVNDFQKGDIAEGYSVSREKKESFPLTVTSAQKNPTAFYLCASSLGTSGGYYEQYFGPGTRLTVT.

The chain is built from TRBV29-1 and TRBJ2-1; D unresolved. The CDR3 runs 13 residues. Trimming removed 1 base from V and 8 bases from J, with 12 bases in between. CDR1 is SQVTM and CDR2 is ANQGSEA in the germline V gene. In DNA form, the CDR3 reads TGCAGCGTTGAAGCAAACTGGGCCGATGAGCAGTTCTTC. Its protein is CSVEANWADEQFF.

This clone was seen just once. The rearrangement uses TRBV9 and TRBJ2-1; 9 bases agree with TRBD2. The CDR3 consists of 15 residues. V shed 0 bases and J 4 bases; nucleotides not matched to a gene: 2. Germline V gives CDR1 SGDLS, CDR2 YYNGEE. The CDR3 region has the DNA TGTGCCAGCAGCGTAGTAGCGGGAGTATACAATGAGCAGTTCTTC. Translation: CASSVVAGVYNEQFF.

The chain has TRBV19 and TRBJ1-1; no clear D gene. Germline V gene lookup returns CDR1 LNHDA and CDR2 SQIVND (reference sequence). The CDR3 totals 13 residues. Deletions cut 3 bases from V and 1 base from J, with 6 bases between. The CDR3 spells CASSIKGNTEAFF. The CDR3, as DNA: TGTGCCAGTAGTATTAAGGGGAACACTGAAGCTTTCTTT.

The genes are TRBV2 and TRBJ1-2, with TRBD1 matching 9 bases. CDR3 size: 14 residues. Trimming cost V 3 bases and J 8 bases; bases outside gene matches: 7. Germline loops: CDR1 SNHLY, CDR2 FYNNEI. CDR3 in amino acids: CASSENRGRGGYTF. DNA of the CDR3: TGTGCCAGCAGTGAGAACAGGGGGCGCGGAGGCTACACCTTC.

This sequence joins TRBV6-1 and TRBJ1-3; 9 bases are shared with TRBD1. The germline CDR1 and CDR2 sequences are MNHNS and SASEGT. The CDR3 contains 15 residues. Trimming cost V 6 bases and J 7 bases; bases outside gene matches: 10. CDR3 sequence: CASSNTGQGWNTIYF. The CDR3, as DNA: TGTGCCAGCAGCAATACGGGACAGGGATGGAACACCATATATTTT.

The chain has TRBV19 and TRBJ2-1; D is tentatively TRBD1 or TRBD2 (5 bases each). The V gene lost 4 bases and the J gene lost 3 bases, with 16 bases spanning the gap. Germline-derived CDR1 and CDR2 are LNHDA and SQIVND (reference sequence). The CDR3 is 16 residues long. CDR3 loop: CASSTHRKGSYNEQFF. CDR3 in DNA: TGTGCCAGTAGTACGCACCGAAAGGGGAGCTACAATGAGCAGTTCTTC.

This chain uses TRBV7-6 with TRBJ2-1, with D possibly being TRBD2 (6 bases). The germline V gene has CDR1 SGHVS and CDR2 FNYEAQ. The V gene lost 0 bases and the J gene lost 3 bases, with 12 bases spanning the gap. This CDR3 is 16 amino acids long. Here the CDR3 DNA reads TGTGCCAGCAGCTTAGCTGTCTGGCGGGGCTACAATGAGCAGTTCTTC. Amino acids: CASSLAVWRGYNEQFF.

The chain has TRBV12-2 and TRBJ1-2. TRBV12-2 is a pseudogene locus. The CDR3 is 17 amino acids. As DNA, the CDR3 is TGTGCAAGTCGCTTAGTCCTACGGTGGGGGAAGAACTATGGCTACACCTTC. As protein: CASRLVLRWGKNYGYTF.

This rearrangement joins TRBV6-5 to TRBJ2-7; D gene uncertain. This CDR3 has 12 amino acids. Germline V CDR1 and CDR2: MNHEY, SVGAGI. V was clipped by 0 bases and J by 5 bases, with 5 bases between them. This chain's CDR3 is CASSYSAHEQYF. CDR3 sequence (DNA): TGTGCCAGCAGTTACTCGGCGCACGAGCAGTACTTC.